Given below is one T cell receptor beta chain in context. A read error is possible here, since a much larger clone lies one base away. Profiling of TCR beta VDJ combinations and CDR3 sequences used genomic DNA as template. TCRdb used MiXCR to reprocess the reads, holding one entry per CDR3 protein. The sample shows some 220,000 distinct CDR3 sequences, about 37% of them seen only once. This entry belongs to a study of CD8+CD57+ T cells in acquired aplastic anemia. Study as a whole: The DNA of sorted CD4+ and CD8+ cells averaged roughly 3.2 ug.

The sequenced sample was sorted CD4+, CD8+, or CD8+CD57+ T cells (not recorded which) from PBMCs. The sequence came from a human donor in good health, serving as a control.

Written as DNA, the CDR3 is TGTGCCGGCAGCTTGGTACGGGGGGCGGGGTTCCGAACAGATACGCAGTATTTT. This codes for CAGSLVRGAGFRTDTQYF. The chain carries TRBV5-4 and TRBJ2-3; a possible D gene is TRBD2 (7 bases). The germline gives CDR1 SGHNT, CDR2 YYREEE (reference sequence). This CDR3 has 18 residues.